This T cell receptor (beta chain) was found in a study of blood T cell repertoires in COVID-19. CDR3 length: 14 amino acids. V gave up 7 bases and J gave up 4 bases; unmatched junction bases: 9. The germline V gene encodes CDR1 LNHDA and CDR2 SQIVND (reference sequence). Clones were read by immunoSEQ multiplex PCR, and TCRdb kept only the in-frame ones, dropping some. The sample records some 90,000 clones, about two thirds being singletons. The rearrangement uses TRBV19 and TRBJ1-1, with 7 bases aligning to TRBD1. The specimen was peripheral blood. The receptor was isolated from a woman aged 55-69 years in a cohort sampled during active or convalescent COVID-19. The chain's CDR3 is CASTLTGTRTEAFF. CDR3 DNA sequence: TGTGCCAGTACTTTGACAGGGACTCGCACTGAAGCTTTCTTT.